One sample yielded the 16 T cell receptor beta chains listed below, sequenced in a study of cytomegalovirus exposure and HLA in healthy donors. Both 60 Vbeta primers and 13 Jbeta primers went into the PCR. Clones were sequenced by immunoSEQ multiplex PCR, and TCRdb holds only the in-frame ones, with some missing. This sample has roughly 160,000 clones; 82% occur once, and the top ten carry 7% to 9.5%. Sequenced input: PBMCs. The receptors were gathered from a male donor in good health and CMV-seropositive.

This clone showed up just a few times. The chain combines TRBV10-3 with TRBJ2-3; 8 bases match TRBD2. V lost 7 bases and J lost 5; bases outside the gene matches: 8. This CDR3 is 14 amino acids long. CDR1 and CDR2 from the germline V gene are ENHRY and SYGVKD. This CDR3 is CAINNGGAEDTQYF. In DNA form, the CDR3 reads TGTGCCATCAATAACGGGGGGGCTGAAGATACGCAGTATTTT.

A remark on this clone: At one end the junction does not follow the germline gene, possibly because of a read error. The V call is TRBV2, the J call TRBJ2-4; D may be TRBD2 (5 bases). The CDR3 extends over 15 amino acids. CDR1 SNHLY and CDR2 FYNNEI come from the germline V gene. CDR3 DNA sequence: TGTGCCAGCGAATCGAGGGAGCTAGCCAAAAACAGTCAGTACTTC. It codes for CASESRELAKNSQYF.

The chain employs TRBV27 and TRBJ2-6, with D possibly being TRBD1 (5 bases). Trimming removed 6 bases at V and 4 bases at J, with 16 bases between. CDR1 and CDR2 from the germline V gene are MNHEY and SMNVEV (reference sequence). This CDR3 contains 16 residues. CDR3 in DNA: TGTGCCAGCAGGGCTCTGGACATCCCCGGGGCCAACGTCCTGACTTTC. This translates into CASRALDIPGANVLTF. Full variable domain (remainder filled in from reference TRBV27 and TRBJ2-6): EAQVTQNPRYLITVTGKKLTVTCSQNMNHEYMSWYRQDPGLGLRQIYYSMNVEVTDKGDVPEGYKVSRKEKRNFPLILESPSPNQTSLYFCASRALDIPGANVLTFGAGSRLTVL.

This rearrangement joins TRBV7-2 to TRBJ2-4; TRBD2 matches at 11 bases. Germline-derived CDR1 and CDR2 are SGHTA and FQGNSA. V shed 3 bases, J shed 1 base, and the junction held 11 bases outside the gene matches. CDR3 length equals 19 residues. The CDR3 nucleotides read TGTGCCAGCAGCTTGGAGGGGCTAGCGGGAGGAATGGCCAAAAACATTCAGTACTTC. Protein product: CASSLEGLAGGMAKNIQYF.

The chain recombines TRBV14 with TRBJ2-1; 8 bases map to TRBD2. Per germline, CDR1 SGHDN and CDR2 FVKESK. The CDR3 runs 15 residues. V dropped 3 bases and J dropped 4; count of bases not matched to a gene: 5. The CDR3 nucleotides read TGTGCCAGCAGCCAGTTGCGGGGGGTATACAATGAGCAGTTCTTC. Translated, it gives CASSQLRGVYNEQFF.

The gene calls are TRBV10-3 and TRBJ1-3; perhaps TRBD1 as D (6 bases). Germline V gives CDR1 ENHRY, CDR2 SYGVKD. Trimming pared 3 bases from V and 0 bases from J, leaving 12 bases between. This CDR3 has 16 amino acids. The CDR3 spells CAISDPTGHSGNTIYF. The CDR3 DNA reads TGTGCCATCAGTGACCCGACAGGTCACTCTGGAAACACCATATATTTT.

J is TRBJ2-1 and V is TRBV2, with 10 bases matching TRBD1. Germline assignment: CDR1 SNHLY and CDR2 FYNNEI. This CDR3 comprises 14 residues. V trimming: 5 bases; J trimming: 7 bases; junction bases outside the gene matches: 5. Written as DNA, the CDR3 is TGTGCCAGCAGTACCGGGACAGGGGTAAATGAGCAGTTCTTC. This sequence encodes CASSTGTGVNEQFF.

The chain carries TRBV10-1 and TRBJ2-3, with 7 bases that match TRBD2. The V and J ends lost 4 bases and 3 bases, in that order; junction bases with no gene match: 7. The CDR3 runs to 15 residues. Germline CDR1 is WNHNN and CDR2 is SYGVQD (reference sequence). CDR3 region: CASSGEGAPTDTQYF. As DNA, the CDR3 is TGCGCCAGCAGTGGGGAGGGCGCTCCTACAGATACGCAGTATTTT.

The CDR3 sequence: CASSLAGGRSTEAFF. The CDR3 DNA reads as TGCGCCAGCAGCTTGGCCGGGGGGCGCAGCACTGAAGCTTTCTTT. V is TRBV5-1 and J is TRBJ1-1; D possibly corresponds to TRBD1 (6 bases). Germline values: CDR1 SGHRS, CDR2 YFSETQ. With 0 bases removed from V and 4 bases from J, the gap between germline ends came to 13 bases. The CDR3 consists of 15 residues.

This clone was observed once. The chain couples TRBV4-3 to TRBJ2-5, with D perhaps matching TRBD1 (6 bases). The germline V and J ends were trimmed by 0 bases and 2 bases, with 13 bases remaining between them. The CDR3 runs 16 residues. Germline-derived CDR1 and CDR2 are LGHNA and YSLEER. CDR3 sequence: CASSQDWRTAQETQYF. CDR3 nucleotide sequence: TGCGCCAGCAGCCAAGATTGGAGGACAGCTCAAGAGACCCAGTACTTC.

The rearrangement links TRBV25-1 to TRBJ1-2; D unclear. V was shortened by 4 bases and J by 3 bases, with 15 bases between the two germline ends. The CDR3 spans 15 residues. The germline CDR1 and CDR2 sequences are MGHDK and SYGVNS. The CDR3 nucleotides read TGTGCCAGCAGTGGACTTGGCCAGAACTACTATGGCTACACCTTC. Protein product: CASSGLGQNYYGYTF.

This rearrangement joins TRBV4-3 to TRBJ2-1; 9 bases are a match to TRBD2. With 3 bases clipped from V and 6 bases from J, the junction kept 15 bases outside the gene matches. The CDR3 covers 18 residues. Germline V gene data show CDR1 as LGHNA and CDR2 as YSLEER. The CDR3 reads CASSQALGRGGGGNEQFF. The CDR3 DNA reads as TGCGCCAGCAGCCAGGCTTTAGGGAGGGGCGGGGGGGGCAATGAGCAGTTCTTC.

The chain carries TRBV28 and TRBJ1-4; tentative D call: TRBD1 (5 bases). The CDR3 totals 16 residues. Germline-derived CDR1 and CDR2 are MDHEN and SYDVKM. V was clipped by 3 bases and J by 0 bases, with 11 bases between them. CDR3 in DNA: TGTGCCAGCAGTTTCTCGACAGCTCCAACTAATGAAAAACTGTTTTTT. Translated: CASSFSTAPTNEKLFF. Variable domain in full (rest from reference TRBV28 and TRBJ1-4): DVKVTQSSRYLVKRTGEKVFLECVQDMDHENMFWYRQDPGLGLRLIYFSYDVKMKEKGDIPEGYSVSREKKERFSLILESASTNQTSMYLCASSFSTAPTNEKLFFGSGTQLSVL.

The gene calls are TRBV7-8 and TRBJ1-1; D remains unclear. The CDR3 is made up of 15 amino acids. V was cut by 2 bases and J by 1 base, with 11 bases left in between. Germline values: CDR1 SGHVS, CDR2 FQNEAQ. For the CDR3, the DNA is TGTGCCAGCAGCTTAAATAGGGCGGGGAACACTGAAGCTTTCTTT. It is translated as CASSLNRAGNTEAFF.

The CDR3 sequence: CASSLGAGKEPQHF. CDR3 sequence (DNA): TGTGCCAGCAGCTTAGGGGCAGGGAAAGAGCCCCAGCATTTT. The chain combines TRBV7-9 with TRBJ1-5; weak D call: TRBD1 (5 bases). This CDR3 comprises 14 residues. Between the trimmed V and J ends, which lost 1 base and 8 bases, there was a span of 12 bases. Germline CDR1 SEHNR, CDR2 FQNEAQ (reference sequence). Based on the CDR3 plus reference TRBV7-9 and TRBJ1-5, the full variable domain is DTGVSQNPRHKITKRGQNVTFRCDPISEHNRLYWYRQTLGQGPEFLTYFQNEAQLEKSRLLSDRFSAERPKGSFSTLEIQRTEQGDSAMYLCASSLGAGKEPQHFGDGTRLSIL.

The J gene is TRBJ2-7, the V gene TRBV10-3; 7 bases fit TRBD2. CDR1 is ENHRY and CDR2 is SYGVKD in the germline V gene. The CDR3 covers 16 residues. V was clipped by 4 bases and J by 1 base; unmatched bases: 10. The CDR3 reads CAISGGWRESSYEQYF. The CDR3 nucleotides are TGTGCCATCAGTGGGGGGTGGCGGGAGTCATCCTACGAGCAGTACTTC.